What follows are 23 T cell receptor beta chains derived from one specimen sequenced in a study of blood T cell repertoires in COVID-19 (dated by TCRdb to 2020 to 2021). The protocol used for the library was the immunoSEQ multiplex PCR assay. Drawn from immuneACCESS, this table holds only the in-frame rearrangements with V and J called that TCRdb kept. Clones are partly lost; checked studies trace under half to an unresolved V gene and leave the rest unexplained. The sample table lists 100,000 to 150,000 clones, roughly three quarters of them with a count of one. The biggest ten clones account for over 6.5% of the sample. The sample consisted of peripheral blood. These receptors all stem from a human donor in a cohort sampled during active COVID-19.

The rearrangement uses TRBV13 and TRBJ1-4; D unclear. V lost 1 base and J 8 bases, leaving 14 bases between the germline ends. This CDR3 spans 15 amino acids. CDR1 is PRHDT and CDR2 is FYEKMQ in the germline V gene (reference sequence). As DNA, the CDR3 is TGTGCCAGCAGCTTAGTCGACTCCTCGGGGGAAAAACTGTTTTTT. It translates to CASSLVDSSGEKLFF. The full variable domain, completed using reference TRBV13 and TRBJ1-4, is AAGVIQSPRHLIKEKRETATLKCYPIPRHDTVYWYQQGPGQDPQFLISFYEKMQSDKGSIPDRFSAQQFSDYHSELNMSSLELGDSALYFCASSLVDSSGEKLFFGSGTQLSVL.

This chain connects TRBV19 to TRBJ1-3; TRBD1 aligns across 8 bases. The length of the CDR3 is 15 residues. Looked up from germline, CDR1 is LNHDA and CDR2 is SQIVND (reference sequence). The V segment lost 4 bases and the J segment 4 bases; nucleotides outside the gene matches: 6. CDR3 region: CASSTQTGVGNTIYF. CDR3 bases: TGTGCCAGTAGTACACAGACAGGGGTCGGAAACACCATATATTTT. The whole variable domain, filled in from reference TRBV19 and TRBJ1-3, reads DGGITQSPKYLFRKEGQNVTLSCEQNLNHDAMYWYRQDPGQGLRLIYYSQIVNDFQKGDIAEGYSVSREKKESFPLTVTSAQKNPTAFYLCASSTQTGVGNTIYFGEGSWLTVV.

The rearrangement links TRBV27 to TRBJ2-7; 12 bases fit TRBD2. The V segment lost 2 bases and the J segment 4 bases; nucleotides outside the gene matches: 6. The CDR3 runs 16 residues. The germline gives CDR1 MNHEY, CDR2 SMNVEV (reference sequence). This CDR3 is CASSLQGLAGQYEQYF. Here the CDR3 DNA reads TGTGCCAGCAGTTTACAAGGACTAGCGGGACAATACGAGCAGTACTTC.

This clone was seen a few times. The gene calls are TRBV6-5 and TRBJ2-7, with D unclear. The germline V gene has CDR1 MNHEY and CDR2 SVGAGI. The length of the CDR3 is 12 residues. V was shortened by 5 bases and J by 1 base, with 6 bases between the two germline ends. The CDR3, as DNA: TGTGCCAGCAGTCGGTCATCCTACGAGCAGTACTTC. Protein product: CASSRSSYEQYF.

This clone occurred a few times. The rearrangement uses TRBV11-2 and TRBJ2-7; TRBD2 matches at 10 bases. The V gene's germline CDR1 is SGHAT and CDR2 FQNNGV. There are 17 residues in the CDR3. V gave up 5 bases and J gave up 7 bases; unmatched junction bases: 17. The CDR3 loop is CASSQGGWASGSYEQYF. The CDR3 DNA follows: TGTGCCAGCAGCCAAGGAGGTTGGGCTAGCGGGAGTTATGAGCAGTACTTC.

The CDR3 DNA is TGTGCCAGCAGCTTTGGGGGAGGGCCGGACGAGCAGTACTTC. Its translation: CASSFGGGPDEQYF. The chain joins TRBV7-6 to TRBJ2-7; 7 bases line up with TRBD2. The V gene's germline CDR1 is SGHVS and CDR2 FNYEAQ. This CDR3 has 14 residues. The J segment lost 5 bases and the V segment lost 3 bases, leaving 7 bases of the junction unmatched.

The chain has TRBV6-2 or TRBV6-3 and TRBJ2-7; possible D gene TRBD1, 5 bases. Between the trimmed V and J ends, which lost 0 bases and 5 bases, there was a span of 11 bases. The germline CDR1 and CDR2 sequences are MNHEY and SVGEGT. This CDR3 has 14 residues. DNA for the CDR3: TGTGCCAGCAGTTACTCGAATGAAGGGGACGAGCAGTACTTC. As protein: CASSYSNEGDEQYF.

This sequence joins TRBV30 and TRBJ1-4, with TRBD1 matching over 8 bases. Trimming took 4 bases from V and 3 from J; bases not matched to a gene: 1. This CDR3 region has 13 residues. CDR1 GTSNPN and CDR2 SVGIG come from the germline V gene (reference sequence). The CDR3 DNA is TGTGCCTGGAAACAGGGGGCTAATGAAAAACTGTTTTTT. Residues: CAWKQGANEKLFF.

J is TRBJ2-7 and V is TRBV2, with D possibly TRBD1 on 6 matching bases. CDR1 and CDR2 (germline): SNHLY, FYNNEI. V was shortened by 3 bases and J by 4 bases, with 13 bases between the two germline ends. CDR3 size: 14 residues. Here the CDR3 reads CASSDWTENYEQYF. The CDR3 DNA follows: TGTGCCAGCAGTGACTGGACAGAGAATTACGAGCAGTACTTC.

This clone was seen a handful of times. The chain links TRBV3-1 (or the pseudogene TRBV3-2) to TRBJ2-7; TRBD1 agrees at 7 bases. The V gene end was trimmed by 3 bases and the J gene end by 5 bases; junction bases not matched to a gene: 10. The CDR3 is 15 amino acids. Germline V CDR1 and CDR2: LGHDT, YNNKEL (reference sequence). The chain's CDR3 is CASSQTMTGFDEQYF. The CDR3 coding sequence is TGTGCCAGCAGCCAGACTATGACAGGGTTCGACGAGCAGTACTTC.

The rearrangement joins TRBV5-8 to TRBJ1-2, with D maybe TRBD1 (6 bases). Trimming stripped 4 bases from V and 0 bases from J, with 13 bases between. Germline lookup yields CDR1 SGHTS and CDR2 YDEGEE. The CDR3 is made up of 15 amino acids. The CDR3 loop is CASSGGQWANYGYTF. In nucleotides, the CDR3 is TGTGCCAGCAGCGGAGGACAGTGGGCTAACTATGGCTACACCTTC.

V and J are TRBV9 and TRBJ2-5; the match to TRBD2 covers 14 bases. CDR3 size: 15 residues. The V gene end was trimmed by 0 bases and the J gene end by 9 bases; junction bases not matched to a gene: 4. Germline loops: CDR1 SGDLS, CDR2 YYNGEE. CDR3 sequence (DNA): TGTGCCAGCAGCGTAGGGACTAGCGGGGGGTTCTCCCAGTACTTC. Translation gives CASSVGTSGGFSQYF.

V gene TRBV30 combines with J gene TRBJ1-1; the D is unclear. Germline loops: CDR1 GTSNPN, CDR2 SVGIG (reference sequence). Trimming took off 0 bases at V and 4 bases at J, with 6 bases between the two ends. The length of the CDR3 is 12 residues. CDR3 protein: CAWSVLGTEAFF. CDR3 nucleotides: TGTGCCTGGAGTGTACTTGGCACTGAAGCTTTCTTT. The full variable domain, its missing parts supplied by reference TRBV30 and TRBJ1-1, is SQTIHQWPATLVQPVGSPLSLECTVEGTSNPNLYWYRQAAGRGLQLLFYSVGIGQISSEVPQNLSASRPQDRQFILSSKKLLLSDSGFYLCAWSVLGTEAFFGQGTRLTVV.

The chain is built from TRBV7-9 and TRBJ1-1; D gene ambiguous. This CDR3 spans 12 amino acids. V was trimmed by 2 bases and J by 5 bases, leaving 6 bases between them. Germline loops: CDR1 SEHNR, CDR2 FQNEAQ (reference sequence). The CDR3 bases are TGTGCCAGCAGCTTACGGGGAACTGAAGCTTTCTTT. It codes for CASSLRGTEAFF.

V is TRBV4-1 and J is TRBJ1-1; 7 bases match TRBD1. The J segment lost 3 bases and the V segment lost 4 bases, leaving 8 bases of the junction unmatched. This CDR3 spans 15 amino acids. Germline CDR1 reads MGHRA; CDR2 reads YSYEKL. The CDR3, as DNA: TGCGCCAGCAGCCCGGGACAGCGAAAGTACACTGAAGCTTTCTTT. Translating it yields CASSPGQRKYTEAFF.

DNA of the CDR3: TGTGCCAGCAGCGTAGAGACAGGGACAGATGAAAAACTGTTTTTT. It yields the protein CASSVETGTDEKLFF. This chain connects TRBV9 to TRBJ1-4, with TRBD1 matching over 7 bases. The CDR3 totals 15 residues. Germline loops: CDR1 SGDLS, CDR2 YYNGEE. J gave up 6 bases and V 0 bases, and 5 bases lay outside the gene matches.

The chain recombines TRBV6-7 with TRBJ1-2; no clear D. TRBV6-7 is filed as an ORF, its function uncertain. Trimming stripped 5 bases from V and 4 bases from J, with 8 bases between. The length of the CDR3 is 12 residues. The CDR3 DNA follows: TGTGCCAGCAGTATTAGCCTCTATGGCTACACCTTC. Translating gives CASSISLYGYTF.

Only one count was recorded for this clone. The chain carries TRBV4-2 and TRBJ1-2; TRBD1 aligns across 10 bases. V lost 4 bases, J lost 6 bases, and 17 bases stayed unmatched. Germline V gives CDR1 LGHNA, CDR2 YNFKEQ. The length of the CDR3 is 18 residues. The DNA for the CDR3 is TGTGCCAGCAGCCTGCCTGGTTCGGGACAGGGGCAAACTAATGGCTACACCTTC. This gives the protein CASSLPGSGQGQTNGYTF.

The chain recombines TRBV5-1 with TRBJ2-5, with TRBD1 matching 7 bases. Germline assignment: CDR1 SGHRS and CDR2 YFSETQ. This CDR3 is 14 amino acids long. V shed 4 bases and J 4 bases; nucleotides not matched to a gene: 7. This CDR3 reads CASSLRQGPETQYF. CDR3 sequence (DNA): TGCGCCAGCAGCCTGCGACAGGGCCCAGAGACCCAGTACTTC.

The sample holds a few counts of this clone. This sequence joins TRBV28 and TRBJ2-7; 9 bases map to TRBD1. In germline, CDR1 is MDHEN, CDR2 SYDVKM. Trimming at V came to 3 bases and at J to 4 bases, leaving 4 bases not matched to a gene. The CDR3 is 14 amino acids. The CDR3 DNA sequence: TGTGCCAGCAGTTTGAACAGGGGGCCTTACGAGCAGTACTTC. Protein: CASSLNRGPYEQYF.

The chain has TRBV29-1 and TRBJ1-5; the D gene is possibly TRBD1 (5 bases). CDR1 is SQVTM, CDR2 ANQGSEA, per germline. Trimming shortened V by 4 bases and J by 0 bases, and 10 bases separated the two germline ends. This CDR3 is built from 14 residues. CDR3 nucleotides: TGCAGCGTTGGGGGGGGATATAGCAATCAGCCCCAGCATTTT. It codes for CSVGGGYSNQPQHF.

The chain carries TRBV3-1 (or the pseudogene TRBV3-2) and TRBJ2-7; 10 positions match TRBD2. This CDR3 is built from 16 residues. V was pared by 1 base and J by 6 bases, with 9 bases of the junction left unmatched. Per the germline V gene, CDR1 is LGHDT and CDR2 is YNNKEL (reference sequence). The chain's CDR3 is CASSQVLSGGASEQYF. The DNA of the CDR3 is TGTGCCAGCAGCCAAGTACTGAGCGGGGGGGCCTCCGAGCAGTACTTC.

The chain combines TRBV30 with TRBJ1-1; no firm D call. V was shortened by 0 bases and J by 7 bases, with 12 bases between the two germline ends. Germline lookup yields CDR1 GTSNPN and CDR2 SVGIG (reference sequence). The CDR3 consists of 13 residues. The DNA of the CDR3 is TGTGCCTGGAGTGTAACCGGGGTAGGTGAAGCTTTCTTT. It yields the protein CAWSVTGVGEAFF.